By its share, the clone carrying this TCR gamma chain is large. The data originate from a study of gamma-delta T cells after stem cell transplantation. In germline, CDR1 is EGSNGY, CDR2 YDSYNSKV. CDR3 length: 15 residues. With 1 base clipped from V and 0 bases from J, the junction kept 2 bases outside the gene matches. TCRdb re-called the RT-PCR reads using CATT. This table has approximately 3,000 gamma-chain clones, less than 20% appearing once. The sequence derives from a human donor. It is not recorded whose cells these are; they may come from a transplant donor. This sequence joins TRGV2 and TRGJP2. Sequencing was done on a sample of gamma-delta T cells. CDR3 sequence: CATWDGYSSDWIKTF. DNA for the CDR3: TGTGCCACCTGGGACGGATATAGTAGTGATTGGATCAAGACGTTT.